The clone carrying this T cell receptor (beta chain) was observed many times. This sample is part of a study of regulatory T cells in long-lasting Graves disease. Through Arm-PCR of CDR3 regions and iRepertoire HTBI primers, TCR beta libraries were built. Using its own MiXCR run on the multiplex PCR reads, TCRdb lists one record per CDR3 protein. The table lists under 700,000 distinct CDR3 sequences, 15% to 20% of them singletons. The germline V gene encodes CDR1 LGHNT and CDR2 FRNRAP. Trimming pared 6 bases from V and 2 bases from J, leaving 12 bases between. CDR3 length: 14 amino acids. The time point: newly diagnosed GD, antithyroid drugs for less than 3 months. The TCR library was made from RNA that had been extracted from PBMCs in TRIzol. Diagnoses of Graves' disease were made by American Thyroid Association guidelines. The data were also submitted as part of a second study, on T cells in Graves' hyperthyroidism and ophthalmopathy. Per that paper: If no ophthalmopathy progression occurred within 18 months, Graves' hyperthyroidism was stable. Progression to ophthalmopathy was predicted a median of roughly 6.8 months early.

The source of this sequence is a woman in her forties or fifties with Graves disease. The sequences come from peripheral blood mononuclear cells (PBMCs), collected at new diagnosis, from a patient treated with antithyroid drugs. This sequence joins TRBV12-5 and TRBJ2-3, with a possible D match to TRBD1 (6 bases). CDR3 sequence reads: CASGPGQLTDTQYF. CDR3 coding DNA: TGTGCTAGTGGCCCTGGACAGCTCACAGATACGCAGTATTTT.